Listed below are T cell receptor beta chains from one sample, sequenced in a study of cytomegalovirus exposure and HLA in healthy donors. Profiling relied on immunoSEQ multiplex PCR, and the TCRdb table lists in-frame clones only, not all of them. The sample consists of under 200,000 clones, roughly 80% of them appearing once. Sequencing used PBMCs. The receptors shown here come from a woman under 30 in good health and CMV-seronegative. Each CDR3 is given with its conserved first and last residue. The order of the fields is V gene, J gene, D gene, clone size, CDR3 protein, CDR3 DNA. D genes are given only for firm matches. Only some rows state a clone size, as once, few, many or a class for expanded clones.

v_call: TRBV6-5; j_call: TRBJ2-4; d_call: TRBD2; clone_size: once; cdr3_aa: CASRPSGLAKNIQYF; cdr3_nt: TGTGCCAGCAGACCTAGCGGGCTAGCCAAAAACATTCAGTACTTC
v_call: TRBV7-8; j_call: TRBJ2-2; d_call: TRBD1; clone_size: once; cdr3_aa: CASSYPAGTGKNTGELFF; cdr3_nt: TGTGCCAGCAGCTACCCCGCAGGGACAGGGAAGAACACCGGGGAGCTGTTTTTT
v_call: TRBV28; j_call: TRBJ1-2; d_call: TRBD1; clone_size: NA; cdr3_aa: CASSSPTGGYRYGYTF; cdr3_nt: TGTGCCAGCAGTTCCCCCACAGGGGGCTACAGATATGGCTACACCTTC
v_call: TRBV19; j_call: TRBJ1-2; d_call: NA; clone_size: NA; cdr3_aa: CASRPPGQGGYTF; cdr3_nt: TGTGCCAGTAGACCTCCTGGACAAGGTGGCTACACCTTC
v_call: TRBV19; j_call: TRBJ2-5; d_call: TRBD1; clone_size: NA; cdr3_aa: CASSRDRVQETQYF; cdr3_nt: TGTGCCAGTAGTCGGGACAGGGTCCAAGAGACCCAGTACTTC
v_call: TRBV29-1; j_call: TRBJ2-7; d_call: NA; clone_size: NA; cdr3_aa: CSGGRWTPRNEQYF; cdr3_nt: TGCAGCGGGGGAAGGTGGACTCCCAGGAACGAGCAGTACTTC
v_call: TRBV11-3; j_call: TRBJ2-1; d_call: TRBD2; clone_size: NA; cdr3_aa: CASSSLAGVRVGTWDNEQFF; cdr3_nt: TGTGCCAGCAGCTCATTAGCGGGAGTCCGCGTGGGCACGTGGGATAATGAGCAGTTCTTC
v_call: TRBV27; j_call: TRBJ1-2; d_call: NA; clone_size: NA; cdr3_aa: CASSLSGFGGAYGYTF; cdr3_nt: TGTGCCAGCAGTTTATCGGGGTTCGGAGGAGCCTATGGCTACACCTTC
v_call: TRBV29-1; j_call: TRBJ1-2; d_call: TRBD1; clone_size: NA; cdr3_aa: CSGGQGDYDYTF; cdr3_nt: TGCAGCGGCGGACAGGGTGACTATGACTACACCTTC
v_call: TRBV30; j_call: TRBJ1-1; d_call: NA; clone_size: NA; cdr3_aa: CAWSVAENTEAFF; cdr3_nt: TGTGCCTGGAGTGTGGCGGAGAACACTGAAGCTTTCTTT
v_call: TRBV6-5; j_call: TRBJ1-1; d_call: NA; clone_size: NA; cdr3_aa: CASSYAQGLLTEAFF; cdr3_nt: TGTGCCAGCAGTTACGCGCAGGGCCTTCTCACTGAAGCTTTCTTT
v_call: TRBV25-1; j_call: TRBJ2-1; d_call: TRBD2; clone_size: once; cdr3_aa: CASRGPGLAGGPVEQFF; cdr3_nt: TGTGCCAGCAGGGGCCCCGGGCTAGCGGGAGGGCCAGTTGAGCAGTTCTTC
v_call: TRBV11-3; j_call: TRBJ2-6; d_call: NA; clone_size: NA; cdr3_aa: CASSLDGFSGANVLTF; cdr3_nt: TGTGCCAGCAGCTTAGACGGGTTTTCTGGGGCCAACGTCCTGACTTTC
v_call: TRBV28; j_call: TRBJ2-7; d_call: NA; clone_size: once; cdr3_aa: CASSFGQSYEQYF; cdr3_nt: TGTGCCAGCAGTTTCGGACAGTCCTACGAGCAGTACTTC
v_call: TRBV15; j_call: TRBJ1-2; d_call: NA; clone_size: NA; cdr3_aa: CATSRAPGGYGYTF; cdr3_nt: TGTGCCACCAGCAGAGCCCCGGGTGGGTATGGCTACACCTTC
v_call: TRBV5-1; j_call: TRBJ1-5; d_call: NA; clone_size: NA; cdr3_aa: CAETIVRDQPQHF; cdr3_nt: TGCGCCGAAACGATTGTCAGGGATCAGCCCCAGCATTTT
v_call: TRBV18; j_call: TRBJ2-3; d_call: TRBD2; clone_size: NA; cdr3_aa: CASSPTGTSSDTQYF; cdr3_nt: TGTGCCAGCTCACCAACCGGGACTAGCTCAGATACGCAGTATTTT